These 9 T cell receptor beta chains originate from one sample sequenced in a study of CD8 T cells in ankylosing spondylitis. TCRdb called the 5' RACE reads again in MiXCR, with one record for every CDR3 protein. The repertoire holds 350,000 or so distinct CDR3 sequences, with under 14% as singletons. The sequenced sample was blood, either unsorted or a sorted T cell fraction (not recorded which). These receptors all come from a female donor with ankylosing spondylitis or in good health (not recorded which).

This clonotype has only a few counts. The V gene is TRBV19, the J gene TRBJ1-2, with 8 bases aligning to TRBD1. There are 15 residues in the CDR3. The J segment lost 1 base and the V segment lost 5 bases, leaving 6 bases of the junction unmatched. The V gene's germline CDR1 is LNHDA and CDR2 SQIVND (reference sequence). This CDR3 reads CASSPDRGDNYGYTF. The CDR3 region has the DNA TGTGCCAGTAGTCCCGACAGGGGTGATAACTATGGCTACACCTTC.

This chain joins TRBV5-1 and TRBJ1-2, with 7 bases fitting TRBD1. This CDR3 comprises 13 residues. Germline V lookup: CDR1 SGHRS, CDR2 YFSETQ. The J segment lost 6 bases and the V segment lost 4 bases, leaving 6 bases of the junction unmatched. The chain's CDR3 is CASSMGQSNGYTF. CDR3 bases: TGCGCCAGCAGCATGGGACAGTCTAATGGCTACACCTTC.

This clonotype was seen many times. V is TRBV20-1 and J is TRBJ1-3; D is possibly TRBD1 (5 bases). Per germline, CDR1 DFQATT and CDR2 SNEGSKA (reference sequence). V lost 6 bases, J lost 3 bases, and 15 bases lay in between. The CDR3 has 14 residues. CDR3 DNA: TGCAGTGCGCCGACAGCTCGAGGTGGAAACACCATATATTTT. Amino acid sequence: CSAPTARGGNTIYF.

In this sample, this clonotype turned up many times. The chain has TRBV5-1 and TRBJ2-3; D is unclear. CDR1 is SGHRS and CDR2 is YFSETQ in the germline V gene. Trimming cost V 3 bases and J 2 bases, with 10 bases left between them. This CDR3 contains 14 residues. CDR3 protein: CASSSYAPTDTQYF. The DNA of the CDR3 is TGCGCCAGCAGCTCCTATGCCCCCACAGATACGCAGTATTTT.

This clonotype was detected only a few times. This chain links TRBV5-1 with TRBJ2-3, with 13 bases lining up with TRBD2. There are 17 residues in the CDR3. V gave up 2 bases and J gave up 2 bases; unmatched junction bases: 5. The germline V gene encodes CDR1 SGHRS and CDR2 YFSETQ. CDR3 sequence: CASSLGLAGALTDTQYF. The CDR3 DNA sequence: TGCGCCAGCAGCTTAGGACTAGCGGGGGCCCTCACAGATACGCAGTATTTT.

This clonotype was recorded at least ten times. The CDR3 DNA reads as TGTGCCAGCATCCCCACGGGGACAGGGTCCCATGGCTACACCTTC. Translation gives CASIPTGTGSHGYTF. This chain joins TRBV7-9 and TRBJ1-2; 9 bases fit TRBD1. The ends lost 7 bases at V and 6 bases at J; junction bases unmatched: 12. The length of the CDR3 is 15 residues. The germline V gene has CDR1 SEHNR and CDR2 FQNEAQ (reference sequence).

This clonotype was seen a handful of times. Compared with germline, one end of the junction differs, possibly owing to a read error. The J gene is TRBJ1-2, the V gene TRBV5-1; D unclear. The germline V gene encodes CDR1 SGHRS and CDR2 YFSETQ. CDR3 length: 13 amino acids. Here the CDR3 DNA reads TGCGCCAGCAGCTTGATGGCTAACTATGGCAACACCTTC. Protein sequence: CASSLMANYGNTF.

There are many counts of this clonotype. The J gene is TRBJ2-1, the V gene TRBV4-2, with 10 positions matching TRBD1. Germline CDR1 and CDR2: LGHNA and YNFKEQ. V shed 4 bases and J 8 bases; nucleotides not matched to a gene: 8. The CDR3 has 15 amino acids. The CDR3 loop reads CASSLLGTGAYEQFF. As DNA, the CDR3 is TGTGCCAGCAGCCTTCTCGGGACAGGGGCATATGAGCAGTTCTTC.

Many counts were recorded for this clonotype. The chain uses TRBV20-1 and TRBJ2-1; TRBD1 matches 8 bases. After removal of 6 bases from V and 4 bases from J, the junction contained 11 bases not matched to a gene. The CDR3 runs to 15 residues. In germline, CDR1 is DFQATT, CDR2 SNEGSKA (reference sequence). The CDR3 coding sequence is TGCAGTGCCAGACCGGCGGGACAGGAGTACAATGAGCAGTTCTTC. Amino acids: CSARPAGQEYNEQFF.